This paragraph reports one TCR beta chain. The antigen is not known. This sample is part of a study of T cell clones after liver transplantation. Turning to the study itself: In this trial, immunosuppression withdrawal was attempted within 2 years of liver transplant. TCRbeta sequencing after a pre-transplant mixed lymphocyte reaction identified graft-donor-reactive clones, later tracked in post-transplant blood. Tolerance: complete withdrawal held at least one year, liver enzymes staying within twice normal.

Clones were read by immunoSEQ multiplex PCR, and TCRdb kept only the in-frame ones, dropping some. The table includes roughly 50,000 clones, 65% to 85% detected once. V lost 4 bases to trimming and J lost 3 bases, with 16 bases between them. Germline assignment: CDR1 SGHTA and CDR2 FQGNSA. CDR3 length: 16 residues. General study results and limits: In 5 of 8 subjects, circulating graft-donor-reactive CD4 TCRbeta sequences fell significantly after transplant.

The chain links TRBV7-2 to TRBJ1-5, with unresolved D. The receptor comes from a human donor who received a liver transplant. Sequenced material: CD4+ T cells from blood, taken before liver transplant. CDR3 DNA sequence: TGTGCCAGCAGCTCAGAGGCGATAGGGAACAATCAGCCCCAGCATTTT. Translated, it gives CASSSEAIGNNQPQHF.